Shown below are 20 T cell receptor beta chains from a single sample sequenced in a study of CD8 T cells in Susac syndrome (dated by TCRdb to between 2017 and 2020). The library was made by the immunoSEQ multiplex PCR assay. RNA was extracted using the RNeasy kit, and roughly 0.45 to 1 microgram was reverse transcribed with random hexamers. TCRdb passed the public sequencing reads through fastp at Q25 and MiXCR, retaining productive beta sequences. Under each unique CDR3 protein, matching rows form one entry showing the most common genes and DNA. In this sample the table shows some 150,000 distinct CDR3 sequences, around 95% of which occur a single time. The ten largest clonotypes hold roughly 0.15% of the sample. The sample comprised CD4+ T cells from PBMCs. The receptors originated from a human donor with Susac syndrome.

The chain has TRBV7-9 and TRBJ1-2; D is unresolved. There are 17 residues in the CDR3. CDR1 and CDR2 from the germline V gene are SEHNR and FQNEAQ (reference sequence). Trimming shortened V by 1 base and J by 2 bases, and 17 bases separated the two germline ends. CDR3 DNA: TGTGCCAGCAGCTTAGACCACGAGCCGACATCCAACTATGGCTACACCTTC. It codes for CASSLDHEPTSNYGYTF.

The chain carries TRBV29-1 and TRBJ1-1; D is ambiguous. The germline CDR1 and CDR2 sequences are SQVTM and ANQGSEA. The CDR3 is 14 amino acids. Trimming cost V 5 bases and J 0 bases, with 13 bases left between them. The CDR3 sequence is CSVRQTNMNTEAFF. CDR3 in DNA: TGCAGCGTTCGGCAGACCAACATGAACACTGAAGCTTTCTTT.

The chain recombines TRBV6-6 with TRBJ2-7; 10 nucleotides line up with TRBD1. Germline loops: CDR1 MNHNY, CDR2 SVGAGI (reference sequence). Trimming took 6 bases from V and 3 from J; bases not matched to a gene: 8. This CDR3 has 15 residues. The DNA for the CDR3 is TGTGCCAGCAGACGGGGACAGGGGAGTGGCTACGAGCAGTACTTC. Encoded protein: CASRRGQGSGYEQYF.

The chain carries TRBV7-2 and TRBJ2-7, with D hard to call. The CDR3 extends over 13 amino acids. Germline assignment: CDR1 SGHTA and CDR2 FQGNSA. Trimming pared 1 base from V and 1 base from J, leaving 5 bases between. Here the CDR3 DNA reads TGTGCCAGCAGCTTAGGATGGTCCTACGAGCAGTACTTC. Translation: CASSLGWSYEQYF.

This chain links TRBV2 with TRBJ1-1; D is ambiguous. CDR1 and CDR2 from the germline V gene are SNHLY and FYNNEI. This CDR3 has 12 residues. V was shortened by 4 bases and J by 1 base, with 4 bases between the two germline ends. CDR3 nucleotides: TGTGCCAGCAGTGGCTCGAACACTGAAGCTTTCTTT. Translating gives CASSGSNTEAFF.

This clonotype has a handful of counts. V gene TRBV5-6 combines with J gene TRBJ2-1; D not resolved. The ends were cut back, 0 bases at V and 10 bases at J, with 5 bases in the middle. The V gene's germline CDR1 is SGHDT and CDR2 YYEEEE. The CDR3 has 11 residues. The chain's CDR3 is CASSLAYEQFF. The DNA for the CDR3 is TGTGCCAGCAGCTTGGCGTACGAGCAGTTCTTC. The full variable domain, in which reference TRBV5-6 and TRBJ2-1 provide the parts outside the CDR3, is DAGVTQSPTHLIKTRGQQVTLRCSPKSGHDTVSWYQQALGQGPQFIFQYYEEEERQRGNFPDRFSGHQFPNYSSELNVNALLLGDSALYLCASSLAYEQFFGPGTRLTVL.

This CDR3 is CASSPVNREGDTQYF. CDR3 coding DNA: TGTGCCAGCAGCCCCGTCAATCGGGAGGGAGATACGCAGTATTTT. The chain uses TRBV5-4 and TRBJ2-3; 8 bases match TRBD2. V lost 4 bases and J lost 5; bases outside the gene matches: 9. Looked up from germline, CDR1 is SGHNT and CDR2 is YYREEE (reference sequence). CDR3 length: 15 residues.

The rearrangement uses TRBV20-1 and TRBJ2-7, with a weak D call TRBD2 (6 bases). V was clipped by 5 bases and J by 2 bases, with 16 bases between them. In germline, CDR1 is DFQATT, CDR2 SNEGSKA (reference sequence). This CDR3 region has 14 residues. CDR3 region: CSADIGTGTYEQYF. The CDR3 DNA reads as TGCAGTGCTGATATCGGGACTGGGACCTACGAGCAGTACTTC.

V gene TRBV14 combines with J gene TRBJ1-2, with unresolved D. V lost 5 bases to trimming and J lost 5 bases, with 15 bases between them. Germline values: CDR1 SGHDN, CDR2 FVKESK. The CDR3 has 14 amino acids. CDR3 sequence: CASSFRIIGYGYTF. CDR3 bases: TGTGCCAGCAGCTTTAGGATCATCGGTTATGGCTACACCTTC. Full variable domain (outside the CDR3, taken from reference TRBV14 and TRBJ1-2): EAGVTQFPSHSVIEKGQTVTLRCDPISGHDNLYWYRRVMGKEIKFLLHFVKESKQDESGMPNNRFLAERTGGTYSTLKVQPAELEDSGVYFCASSFRIIGYGYTFGSGTRLTVV.

Written as DNA, the CDR3 is TGCAGTGCTGCAGGACAGGGGTTATACGAGCAGTACTTC. Protein sequence: CSAAGQGLYEQYF. This chain links TRBV20-1 with TRBJ2-7, with 9 bases fitting TRBD1. With 5 bases clipped from V and 4 bases from J, the junction kept 6 bases outside the gene matches. CDR1 DFQATT and CDR2 SNEGSKA come from the germline V gene (reference sequence). The CDR3 runs to 13 residues.

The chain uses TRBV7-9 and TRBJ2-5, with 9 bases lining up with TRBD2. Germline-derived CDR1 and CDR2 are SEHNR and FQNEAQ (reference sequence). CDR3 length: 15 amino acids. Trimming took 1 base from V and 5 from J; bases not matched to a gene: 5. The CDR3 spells CASSLGDSGGETQYF. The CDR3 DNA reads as TGTGCCAGCAGCTTAGGAGATAGCGGGGGTGAGACCCAGTACTTC.

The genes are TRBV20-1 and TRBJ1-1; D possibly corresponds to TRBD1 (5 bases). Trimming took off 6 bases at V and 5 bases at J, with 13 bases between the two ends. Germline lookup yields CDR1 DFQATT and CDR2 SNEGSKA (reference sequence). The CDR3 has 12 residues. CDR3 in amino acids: CSAHRGGTEAFF. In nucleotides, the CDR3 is TGCAGTGCCCACCGGGGGGGTACTGAAGCTTTCTTT.

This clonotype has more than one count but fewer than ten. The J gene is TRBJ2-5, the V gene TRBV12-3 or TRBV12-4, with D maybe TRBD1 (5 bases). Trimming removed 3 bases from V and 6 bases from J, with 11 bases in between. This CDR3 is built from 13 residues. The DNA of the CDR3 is TGTGCCAGCAGTTTGGGGCTGGGGAAGACCCAGTACTTC. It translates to CASSLGLGKTQYF.

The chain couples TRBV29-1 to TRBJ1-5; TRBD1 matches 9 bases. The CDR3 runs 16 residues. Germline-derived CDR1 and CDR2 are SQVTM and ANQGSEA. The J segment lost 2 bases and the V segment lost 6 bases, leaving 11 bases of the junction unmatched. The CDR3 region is CSVKTGTGSGNQPQHF. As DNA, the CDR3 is TGCAGCGTCAAAACCGGGACAGGGTCGGGCAATCAGCCCCAGCATTTT.

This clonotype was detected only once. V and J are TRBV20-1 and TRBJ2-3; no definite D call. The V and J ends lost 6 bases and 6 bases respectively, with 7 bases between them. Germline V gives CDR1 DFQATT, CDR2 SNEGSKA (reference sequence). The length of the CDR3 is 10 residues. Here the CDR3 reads CSAGRDTQYF. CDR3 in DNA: TGCAGTGCCGGACGGGATACGCAGTATTTT.

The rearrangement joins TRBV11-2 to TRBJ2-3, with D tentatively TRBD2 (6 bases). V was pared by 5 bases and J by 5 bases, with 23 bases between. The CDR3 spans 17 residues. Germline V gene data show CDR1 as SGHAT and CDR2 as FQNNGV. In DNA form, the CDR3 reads TGTGCCAGCAGCCCTACTCCGGGACTCACTGGGGGAGATACGCAGTATTTT. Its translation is CASSPTPGLTGGDTQYF. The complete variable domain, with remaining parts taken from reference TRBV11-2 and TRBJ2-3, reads EAGVAQSPRYKIIEKRQSVAFWCNPISGHATLYWYQQILGQGPKLLIQFQNNGVVDDSQLPKDRFSAERLKGVDSTLKIQPAKLEDSAVYLCASSPTPGLTGGDTQYFGPGTRLTVL.

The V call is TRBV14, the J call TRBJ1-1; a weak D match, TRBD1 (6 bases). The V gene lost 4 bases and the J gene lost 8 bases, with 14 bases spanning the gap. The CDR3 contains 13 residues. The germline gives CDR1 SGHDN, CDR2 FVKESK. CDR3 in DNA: TGTGCCAGCAGCCCTCAACAGGGTACGGAAGCTTTCTTT. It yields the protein CASSPQQGTEAFF.

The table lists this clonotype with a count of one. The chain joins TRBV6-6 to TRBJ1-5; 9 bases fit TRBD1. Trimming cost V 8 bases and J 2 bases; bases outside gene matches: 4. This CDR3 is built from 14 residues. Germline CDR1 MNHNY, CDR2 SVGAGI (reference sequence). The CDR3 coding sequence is TGTGCCAGCCTGGGACAGGGCGGCAATCAGCCCCAGCATTTT. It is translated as CASLGQGGNQPQHF.

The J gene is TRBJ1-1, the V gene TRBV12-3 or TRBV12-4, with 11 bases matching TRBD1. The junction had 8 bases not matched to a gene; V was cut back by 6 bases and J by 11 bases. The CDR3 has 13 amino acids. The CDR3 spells CASRPRDRGMAFF. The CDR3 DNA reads TGTGCCAGCAGACCCAGGGACAGGGGGATGGCTTTCTTT.

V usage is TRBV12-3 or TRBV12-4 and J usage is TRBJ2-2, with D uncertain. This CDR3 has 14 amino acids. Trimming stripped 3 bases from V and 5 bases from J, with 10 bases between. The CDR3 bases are TGTGCCAGCAGTTTGGGCGGAAGTACCGGGGAGCTGTTTTTT. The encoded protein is CASSLGGSTGELFF.